The TCR beta chain described here comes from a study of blood T cell repertoires in COVID-19. At the level of the study: Acute and convalescent COVID-19 samples came from the United States, Italy and Spain. In each case, the material was cDNA or gDNA derived from T cells, B-cell-depleted T cells, or PBMCs.

As originally analysed: Reference gene primers were amplified, and this amplification served to estimate nucleated cell counts. Clones were read by immunoSEQ multiplex PCR, and TCRdb kept only the in-frame ones, dropping some. That table furnishes V, J and clone size, whereas the DNA furnished D and trimming. Counted here are approximately 12,000 clones, 73% occurring once; the ten biggest clones make up about 30%. The clonotype originates from a human donor in a cohort sampled during active COVID-19. The sequenced sample consisted of peripheral blood.

The chain's CDR3 is CASSLPRLHGVGQFF. CDR3 coding DNA: TGTGCCAGCAGCTTGCCCCGACTCCACGGGGTGGGACAGTTCTTC. This chain joins TRBV5-6 and TRBJ2-1; TRBD2 might be the D (5 bases). Germline V gives CDR1 SGHDT, CDR2 YYEEEE. The CDR3 runs 15 residues. The V and J ends lost 1 base and 13 bases respectively, with 21 bases between them.